Presented here are 25 T cell receptor beta chains from one specimen sequenced in a study of CD8+ T cells in alopecia areata. Once RNA had been extracted, it was reverse transcribed into cDNA to act as the sequencing template. Clones were read by immunoSEQ multiplex PCR, and TCRdb kept only the in-frame ones, dropping some. The repertoire consists of 90,000 to 130,000 clones, none detected only once. Input material: lesional skin. These receptors were obtained from a C3H/HeJ mouse with alopecia areata. The mice in this strain carry MHC haplotype H2-k.

This clone was seen only a few times. Gene names are mouse gene names. Read coverage stops 4 residues before the CDR3 terminus; the germline J gene supplies the remainder. This sequence joins TRBV1 and TRBJ2-4, with a weak D call TRBD1 (6 bases). Trimming pared 2 bases from V and 1 base from J, leaving 10 bases between. This CDR3 comprises 15 residues. The germline CDR1 and CDR2 sequences are NSQYPW and LRSPGD (reference sequence). Partial CDR3 DNA: TGCACCTGCAGTGCACAGGGGCCAGGTCAAAAC. Its translation: CTCSAQGPGQN. The whole CDR3 protein reads CTCSAQGPGQNTLYF.

On this clone: Gene and germline names: mouse. The observed sequence ends 4 residues before the CDR3 terminus, with the missing tail filled in from the germline J gene. The chain links TRBV19 to TRBJ2-2; TRBD1 matches at 8 bases. V was pared by 4 bases and J by 3 bases, with 5 bases of the junction left unmatched. Germline values: CDR1 FNHDT, CDR2 SITEND (reference sequence). This CDR3 is built from 15 residues. CDR3: CASSLTGVDTGQLYF. The covered CDR3 bases are TGTGCCAGCAGTCTGACAGGGGTGGACACCGGG.

A few counts support this clone. Any gene name here is a mouse gene name. The CDR3 end lies 4 residues beyond the end of the read and is filled in from the germline J gene. The chain employs TRBV17 and TRBJ2-1; a possible D gene is TRBD1 (6 bases). CDR1 and CDR2 from the germline V gene are MNHDT and YYDKIL. Between the trimmed V and J ends, which lost 1 base and 0 bases, there was a span of 10 bases. This CDR3 contains 16 residues. CDR3 region: CASSRGDRSNYAEQFF. The part of the CDR3 DNA that was read is TGTGCTAGCAGTAGAGGAGACAGGTCTAACTATGCT.

There are many counts of this clone. The gene symbols are mouse symbols. CDR3 bases read: TGTGCCAGCAGTGACTTTGGGGGGGCGGGTGCAGAA. Its translation is CASSDFGGAGAE. The complete CDR3 sequence is CASSDFGGAGAETLYF. The chain joins TRBV13-3 to TRBJ2-3; 9 bases fit TRBD2. The read terminates 4 residues before the CDR3 end, so the remaining end is supplied by the germline J gene. This CDR3 spans 16 amino acids. Looked up from germline, CDR1 is NNHDY and CDR2 is SYVADS. Trimming at V came to 2 bases and at J to 1 base, leaving 5 bases not matched to a gene.

Notes on this clone: Mouse names are used for the genes. The read comes to an end 4 residues before the CDR3 does, leaving the germline J gene to fill in the end. The chain carries TRBV1 and TRBJ2-7, with TRBD2 identical over 10 bases. Per the germline V gene, CDR1 is NSQYPW and CDR2 is LRSPGD (reference sequence). The length of the CDR3 is 14 residues. CDR3 DNA (partial): TGCACCTGCAGGACCGGGACTGGGGAGTAT. This translates into CTCRTGTGEY. The full-length CDR3 reads as CTCRTGTGEYEQYF. The whole variable domain, filled in from reference TRBV1 and TRBJ2-7, reads VTLLEQNPRWRLVPRGQAVNLRCILKNSQYPWMSWYQQDLQKQLQWLFTLRSPGDKEVKSLPGADYLATRVTDTELRLQVANMSQGRTLYCTCRTGTGEYEQYFGPGTRLTVL.

This clone was recorded at least ten times. The genes and germline here are from mouse. Sequencing ends 4 residues short of the CDR3 end; the germline J gene provides the rest. The chain joins TRBV13-3 to TRBJ2-2, with 8 bases lining up with TRBD1. J was trimmed by 4 bases and V by 4 bases; bases with no gene match: 6. Germline loops: CDR1 NNHDY, CDR2 SYVADS. The CDR3 loop spans 15 amino acids. The sequenced CDR3 bases are TGTGCCAGCAGTCTAGGACAGGGAGGCACCGGG. The encoded protein is CASSLGQGGTG. The whole CDR3 is CASSLGQGGTGQLYF.

This clone was detected only a few times. Germline and genes: mouse. The CDR3 goes on 4 residues after the read ends, and that part is filled in from the germline J gene. The rearrangement joins TRBV13-3 to TRBJ1-4; D perhaps matches TRBD1 (5 bases). Germline CDR1 and CDR2: NNHDY and SYVADS. The CDR3 sequence is 16 residues long. V lost 0 bases to trimming and J lost 4 bases, with 13 bases between them. The CDR3 region is CASSDAGRAVNERLFF. The part of the CDR3 DNA that was read is TGTGCCAGCAGTGATGCTGGCAGGGCCGTCAACGAA.

This clone was seen only a few times. The gene names here belong to mouse. Read data end 4 residues before the CDR3 end; the end is taken from the germline J gene. The chain recombines TRBV19 with TRBJ2-3; 11 nucleotides align to TRBD2. Germline CDR1 FNHDT, CDR2 SITEND (reference sequence). V shed 0 bases and J 1 base; nucleotides not matched to a gene: 4. This CDR3 region has 17 residues. CDR3 DNA (partial): TGTGCCAGCAGTATAGAGGACTGGGGGGTTGGTGCAGAA. This encodes CASSIEDWGVGAE. The entire CDR3 protein reads CASSIEDWGVGAETLYF.

The table lists this clone with a few counts. TCRdb's protein sequence differs at residue 13 from the translated DNA; the protein presented here follows the DNA. Mouse gene names and germline throughout. The read stops 3 residues short of the end of the CDR3; the missing end is completed from the germline J gene. The chain couples TRBV13-3 to TRBJ1-3; TRBD1 aligns across 9 bases. Germline trimming cut 2 bases from V and 3 bases from J; bases unmatched to any gene: 6. The CDR3 spans 16 residues. CDR1 and CDR2 (germline): NNHDY, SYVADS. CDR3 DNA, as far as it was read: TGTGCCAGCAGTGACCCGACAGGGGGTGGTGGAAATACG. Encoded protein: CASSDPTGGGGNT. The entire CDR3 is CASSDPTGGGGNTLYF.

This clone was detected a few times. The genes and germline here are from mouse. The DNA read from the CDR3 is TGTGCCAGCTCTCCCACAGGGAATGCT. This gives the protein CASSPTGNA. The CDR3 in full is CASSPTGNAEQFF. The V gene is TRBV12-1, the J gene TRBJ2-1; D is possibly TRBD1 (6 bases). Coverage ceases 4 residues before the CDR3 finishes, and the germline J gene fills in the end. This CDR3 spans 13 amino acids. Per germline, CDR1 SGHSN and CDR2 HYEKVE. V lost 2 bases, J lost 5 bases, and 9 bases lay in between.

There are a few counts of this clone. Germline and genes here are mouse. The read is 4 residues too short to cover the CDR3 end, so that end is filled in from the germline J gene. V gene TRBV13-3 combines with J gene TRBJ1-2; 10 nucleotides align to TRBD1. Germline V gives CDR1 NNHDY, CDR2 SYVADS. J was trimmed by 3 bases and V by 4 bases; bases with no gene match: 6. The CDR3 runs to 15 residues. The covered CDR3 bases are TGTGCCAGCAGTACCGGGACAGGGGATGACTCC. This encodes CASSTGTGDDS. The full CDR3 is CASSTGTGDDSDYTF.

This clone was observed many times. The gene names given are mouse names. The observed sequence ends 4 residues before the CDR3 terminus, with the missing tail filled in from the germline J gene. This chain uses TRBV13-3 with TRBJ2-1, with 14 positions matching TRBD2. Germline V CDR1 and CDR2: NNHDY, SYVADS. CDR3 length: 15 amino acids. Partial CDR3 DNA: TGTGCCAGCAGGGGACTGGGGGGGCCGGAGGCT. Its protein product is CASRGLGGPEA. The full-length CDR3 reads as CASRGLGGPEAEQFF.

As regards this clone: All gene names here are mouse names. With the read ending 4 residues before the CDR3 end, the germline J gene is used to fill in that end. This sequence joins TRBV1 and TRBJ2-3; D uncertain. Trimming removed 2 bases from V and 2 bases from J, with 8 bases in between. Germline CDR1 NSQYPW, CDR2 LRSPGD (reference sequence). The CDR3 spans 14 residues. This CDR3 is CTCSANHNAETLYF. The DNA read from the CDR3 is TGCACCTGCAGTGCAAACCACAATGCAGAA.

A few counts support this clone. Germline and genes here are mouse. Read sequence stops 4 residues before the CDR3 end, and the germline J gene provides the missing end. The chain combines TRBV1 with TRBJ1-2; D may be TRBD1 (6 bases). The CDR3 loop spans 14 amino acids. The germline V gene has CDR1 NSQYPW and CDR2 LRSPGD (reference sequence). The CDR3 spells CTCSAHREESDYTF. Incomplete CDR3 DNA: TGCACCTGCAGTGCGCACAGGGAGGAATCC.

A remark on this clone: Any gene name here is a mouse gene name. Sequencing ends 4 residues short of the CDR3 end; the germline J gene provides the rest. The rearrangement links TRBV19 to TRBJ2-1; perhaps TRBD2 as D (5 bases). The V gene's germline CDR1 is FNHDT and CDR2 SITEND (reference sequence). V lost 2 bases and J 0 bases, leaving 9 bases between the germline ends. The CDR3 spans 15 residues. The CDR3 is CASSMMGYNYAEQFF. CDR3 DNA (partial): TGTGCCAGCAGTATGATGGGGTATAACTATGCT.

This clone was detected only a few times. The germline and genes are mouse ones. The CDR3 is cut off 4 residues early in the read; its end comes from the germline J gene. The chain recombines TRBV5 with TRBJ2-7, with 7 bases fitting TRBD1. The CDR3 contains 13 residues. Germline CDR1 reads LGHNA; CDR2 reads YNLKQL (reference sequence). The DNA read from the CDR3 is TGTGCCAGCAGCCATCCGGGACAGTAT. As protein: CASSHPGQY. The full CDR3 reads CASSHPGQYEQYF.

In this sample, this clone turned up a few times. The gene names given are mouse names. The read ends 4 residues before the CDR3 terminus; that terminus is restored from the germline J gene. The V gene is TRBV13-3, the J gene TRBJ2-3; tentative D call: TRBD2 (7 bases). The CDR3 loop spans 18 amino acids. The germline V gene encodes CDR1 NNHDY and CDR2 SYVADS. V was shortened by 0 bases and J by 0 bases, with 17 bases between the two germline ends. The CDR3 bases that were read are TGTGCCAGCAGTGATGGAGGGGGGCTACTGGGGAGTGCAGAA. Its translation: CASSDGGGLLGSAE. The whole CDR3 is CASSDGGGLLGSAETLYF.

A few counts support this clone. Gene names denote mouse genes. The CDR3 extends 4 residues past the end of the read, so its final part is completed from the germline J gene. The chain combines TRBV19 with TRBJ2-1; 7 nucleotides match TRBD1. Germline V CDR1 and CDR2: FNHDT, SITEND (reference sequence). CDR3 length: 14 residues. V dropped 2 bases and J dropped 5; count of bases not matched to a gene: 4. CDR3 bases read: TGTGCCAGCAGTATCACAGGGGAGAATGCT. This sequence encodes CASSITGENA. The whole CDR3 region reads CASSITGENAEQFF. The variable domain in full, with the rest retrieved from reference TRBV19 and TRBJ2-1, is GGIITQTPKFLIGQEGQKLTLKCQQNFNHDTMYWYRQDSGKGLRLIYYSITENDLQKGDLSEGYDASREKKSSFSLTVTSAQKNEMAVFLCASSITGENAEQFFGPGTRLTVL.

Concerning this clone itself: The germline and genes are mouse ones. The CDR3 end falls 4 residues outside the read, so it is completed with the germline J gene. This sequence joins TRBV1 and TRBJ1-2; D is unclear. This CDR3 is 14 amino acids long. Germline values: CDR1 NSQYPW, CDR2 LRSPGD (reference sequence). Between the trimmed V and J ends, which lost 2 bases and 0 bases, there was a span of 7 bases. The CDR3 sequence is CTCSAQTTNSDYTF. CDR3 bases read: TGCACCTGCAGTGCACAGACCACAAACTCC.

This clone was recorded a few times. The DNA translation disagrees with the TCRdb protein at residue 13, so the protein in this description comes from the DNA. The genes and germline here are from mouse. The sequenced part of the CDR3 DNA is TGTGCCAGCGGTGATGCAGCAAAATATTCTGGAAATACG. Translated: CASGDAAKYSGNT. The CDR3 in its entirety is CASGDAAKYSGNTLYF. The rearrangement links TRBV13-2 to TRBJ1-3; D is unclear. The read gets to within 3 residues of the CDR3 end, and the germline J gene fills in the rest. CDR3 length: 16 amino acids. In germline, CDR1 is NNHNN, CDR2 SYGAGS (reference sequence). Trimming left V 0 bases short and J 0 bases short, with 10 bases between.

Only a few counts were recorded for this clone. Gene names are mouse gene names. The read ends 4 residues early relative to the CDR3; the germline J gene fills the gap. The chain links TRBV13-2 to TRBJ2-1; TRBD1 matches at 12 bases. This CDR3 spans 13 amino acids. The germline V gene has CDR1 NNHNN and CDR2 SYGAGS (reference sequence). The DNA read from the CDR3 is TGTGCCAGCGGCGGGGACAGGGGGCCT. Amino acid sequence: CASGGDRGP. The complete CDR3 protein is CASGGDRGPEQFF.

Regarding this clone: Gene names follow the mouse nomenclature. The part of the CDR3 DNA that was read is TGTGCCAGCAGTGATGCTGGGACAGGGGGA. Translated, it gives CASSDAGTGG. In full, the CDR3 reads CASSDAGTGGEVFF. This chain joins TRBV13-3 and TRBJ1-1; 11 bases line up with TRBD1. Read data end 4 residues before the CDR3 end; the end is taken from the germline J gene. This CDR3 is built from 14 residues. CDR1 NNHDY and CDR2 SYVADS come from the germline V gene.

Details on this clone: Gene names are the mouse ones. The read ends 4 residues early relative to the CDR3; the germline J gene fills the gap. This chain links TRBV19 with TRBJ2-7, with 10 nucleotides matching TRBD1. The germline gives CDR1 FNHDT, CDR2 SITEND (reference sequence). There are 12 residues in the CDR3. Incomplete CDR3 DNA: TGTGCCAGCACGGGACAGGGGTAT. This translates into CASTGQGY. The whole CDR3 protein reads CASTGQGYEQYF.

This clone was recorded a few times. The genes are named according to mouse. With the read ending 4 residues before the CDR3 end, the germline J gene is used to fill in that end. This chain uses TRBV14 with TRBJ2-7, with D uncertain. The germline CDR1 and CDR2 sequences are SGHDT and FRDEAV. The CDR3 sequence is 12 residues long. The part of the CDR3 DNA that was read is TGTGCCAGCAGCCACCTGGAATAT. Translating gives CASSHLEY. The CDR3 as a whole reads CASSHLEYEQYF.

This clone was observed a few times. Gene names follow the mouse nomenclature. The read comes to an end 4 residues before the CDR3 does, leaving the germline J gene to fill in the end. The V gene is TRBV17, the J gene TRBJ2-2; 9 bases agree with TRBD2. J was trimmed by 0 bases and V by 2 bases; bases with no gene match: 4. The CDR3 runs 17 residues. CDR1 MNHDT and CDR2 YYDKIL come from the germline V gene. The sequenced CDR3 bases are TGTGCTAGCAGTAGAAGGACTGGGGAGACAAACACCGGG. Residues: CASSRRTGETNTG. Given in full, the CDR3 is CASSRRTGETNTGQLYF.